Sequencing of this T cell receptor beta chain was carried out in a study of T cells in Graves' hyperthyroidism and ophthalmopathy. There were TCR beta CDR3 regions amplified from RNA transcripts. The primer set for the first-round RT-PCR of the TCR CDR3 was HTBI. TCRdb reanalysed the multiplex PCR reads using MiXCR and keeps one entry per CDR3 protein. Of around 400,000 distinct CDR3 sequences in the sample, less than 15% were seen once. The CDR3 has 14 amino acids. V was cut by 2 bases and J by 0 bases, with 7 bases left in between. CDR1 and CDR2 (germline): SEHNR, FQNEAQ (reference sequence). This rearrangement joins TRBV7-9 to TRBJ2-5; no firm D call. Sequenced sample: blood. The sequence derives from a woman under 30 with Graves' hyperthyroidism. The CDR3 sequence: CASSLIGNQETQYF. CDR3 nucleotide sequence: TGTGCCAGCAGCTTAATCGGAAACCAAGAGACCCAGTACTTC.